The clone carrying this T cell receptor (beta chain) was observed a handful of times. The antigen is undetermined. TCR beta CDR3 sequences were amplified from RNA transcripts. Initially, a first-round RT-PCR of the TCR CDR3 employed the HTBI primer set. TCRdb passed the multiplex PCR reads through MiXCR, listing each CDR3 protein once. This sample has approximately 600,000 distinct CDR3 sequences; 20% occur once, and the top ten carry over 30%. The record originates from a study of T cells in Graves' hyperthyroidism and ophthalmopathy. Regarding the study as a whole: In blood, most of the thyroid clonotypes expanded above 0.001 were also present.

This TCR came from a man aged 25-45 years with Graves' ophthalmopathy. Sequences were obtained from blood.

DNA for the CDR3: TGTGCCAGCAGCGGCGGGACTCGGGCTGAAGCTTTCTTT. Translation: CASSGGTRAEAFF. The rearrangement uses TRBV5-6 and TRBJ1-1, with D possibly TRBD1 on 5 matching bases. The CDR3 covers 13 residues. The germline CDR1 and CDR2 sequences are SGHDT and YYEEEE. The V gene lost 4 bases and the J gene lost 6 bases, with 13 bases spanning the gap.